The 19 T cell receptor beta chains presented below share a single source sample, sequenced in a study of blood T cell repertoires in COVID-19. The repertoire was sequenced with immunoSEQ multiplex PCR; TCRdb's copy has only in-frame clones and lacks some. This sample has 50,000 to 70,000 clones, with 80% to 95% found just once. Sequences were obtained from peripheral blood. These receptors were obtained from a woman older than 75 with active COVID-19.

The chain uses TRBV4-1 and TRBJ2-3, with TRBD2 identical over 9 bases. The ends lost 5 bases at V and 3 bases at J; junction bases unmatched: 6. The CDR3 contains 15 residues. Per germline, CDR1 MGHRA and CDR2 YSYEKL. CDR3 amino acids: CASSALAGGTDTQYF. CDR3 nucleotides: TGCGCCAGCAGCGCTCTGGCGGGAGGGACAGATACGCAGTATTTT.

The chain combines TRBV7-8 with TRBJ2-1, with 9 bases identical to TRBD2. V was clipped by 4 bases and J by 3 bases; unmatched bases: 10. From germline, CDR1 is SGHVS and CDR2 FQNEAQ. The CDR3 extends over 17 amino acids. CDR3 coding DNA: TGTGCCAGCAGCTCAACCATTAGCGGGGGCGACTACAATGAGCAGTTCTTC. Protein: CASSSTISGGDYNEQFF.

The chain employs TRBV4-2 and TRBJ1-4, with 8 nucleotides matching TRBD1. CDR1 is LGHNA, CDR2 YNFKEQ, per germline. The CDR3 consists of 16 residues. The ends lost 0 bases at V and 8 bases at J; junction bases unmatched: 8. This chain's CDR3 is CASSQDIGTGREKLFF. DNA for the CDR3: TGTGCCAGCAGCCAAGATATTGGGACAGGTCGCGAAAAACTGTTTTTT.

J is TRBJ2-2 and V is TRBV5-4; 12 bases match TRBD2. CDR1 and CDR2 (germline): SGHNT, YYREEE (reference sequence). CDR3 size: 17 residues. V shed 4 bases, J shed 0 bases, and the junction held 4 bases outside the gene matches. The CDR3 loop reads CASSPGTSGSNTGELFF. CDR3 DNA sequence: TGTGCCAGCAGCCCCGGGACTAGCGGGTCGAACACCGGGGAGCTGTTTTTT.

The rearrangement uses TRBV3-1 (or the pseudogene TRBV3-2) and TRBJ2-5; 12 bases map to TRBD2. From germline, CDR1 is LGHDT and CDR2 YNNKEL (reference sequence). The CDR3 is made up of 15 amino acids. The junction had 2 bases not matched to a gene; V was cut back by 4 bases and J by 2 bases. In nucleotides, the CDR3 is TGTGCCAGCAGCCTCGGACTAGCGGGGCAAGAGACCCAGTACTTC. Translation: CASSLGLAGQETQYF.

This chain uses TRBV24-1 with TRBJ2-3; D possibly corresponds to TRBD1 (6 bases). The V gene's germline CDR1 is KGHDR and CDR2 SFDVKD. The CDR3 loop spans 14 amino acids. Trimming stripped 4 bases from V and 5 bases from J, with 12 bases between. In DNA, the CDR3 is TGTGCCACCAGTGAACCACAGGGTCGAGATACGCAGTATTTT. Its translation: CATSEPQGRDTQYF.

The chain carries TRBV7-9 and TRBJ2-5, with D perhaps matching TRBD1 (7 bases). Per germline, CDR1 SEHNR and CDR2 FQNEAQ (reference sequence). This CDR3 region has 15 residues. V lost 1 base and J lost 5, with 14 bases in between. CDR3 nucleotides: TGTGCCAGCAGCTTAGACCGCGGGACAGTTGAGACCCAGTACTTC. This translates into CASSLDRGTVETQYF.

CDR3 amino acids: CASSSGLAGGYFQFF. CDR3 DNA sequence: TGTGCCAGCAGCTCGGGACTAGCGGGAGGCTACTTTCAGTTCTTC. The gene calls are TRBV7-9 and TRBJ2-1, with 15 bases that match TRBD2. The ends lost 4 bases at V and 13 bases at J; junction bases unmatched: 8. In germline, CDR1 is SEHNR, CDR2 FQNEAQ (reference sequence). The CDR3 length is 15 residues. The complete variable domain, with remaining parts taken from reference TRBV7-9 and TRBJ2-1, reads DTGVSQNPRHKITKRGQNVTFRCDPISEHNRLYWYRQTLGQGPEFLTYFQNEAQLEKSRLLSDRFSAERPKGSFSTLEIQRTEQGDSAMYLCASSSGLAGGYFQFFGPGTRLTVL.

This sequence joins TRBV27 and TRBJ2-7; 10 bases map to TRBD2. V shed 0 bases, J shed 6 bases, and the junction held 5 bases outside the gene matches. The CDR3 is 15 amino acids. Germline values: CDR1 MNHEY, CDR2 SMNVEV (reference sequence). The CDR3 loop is CASSLSVLAGSEQYF. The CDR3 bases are TGTGCCAGCAGTTTATCGGTACTAGCGGGAAGCGAGCAGTACTTC.

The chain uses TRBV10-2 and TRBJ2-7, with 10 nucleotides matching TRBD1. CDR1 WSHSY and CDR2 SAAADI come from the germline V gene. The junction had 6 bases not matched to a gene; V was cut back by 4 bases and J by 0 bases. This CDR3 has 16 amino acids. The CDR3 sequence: CASSGDRGLPSYEQYF. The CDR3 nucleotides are TGCGCCAGCAGTGGCGACAGGGGGCTCCCCTCCTACGAGCAGTACTTC.

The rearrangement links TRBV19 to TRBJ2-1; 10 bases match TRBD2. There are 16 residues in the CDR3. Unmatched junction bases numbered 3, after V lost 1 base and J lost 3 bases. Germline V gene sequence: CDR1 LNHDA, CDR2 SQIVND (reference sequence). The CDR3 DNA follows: TGTGCCAGTAGTATAGTCCCTAGCGGGGGCTACAATGAGCAGTTCTTC. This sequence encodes CASSIVPSGGYNEQFF.

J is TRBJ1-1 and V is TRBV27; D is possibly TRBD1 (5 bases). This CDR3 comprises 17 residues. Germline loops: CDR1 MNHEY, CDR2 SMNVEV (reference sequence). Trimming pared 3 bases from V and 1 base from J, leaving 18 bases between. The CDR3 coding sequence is TGTGCCAGCAGTTTTCAGGGAGGGGTAACGGCGAACACTGAAGCTTTCTTT. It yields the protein CASSFQGGVTANTEAFF.

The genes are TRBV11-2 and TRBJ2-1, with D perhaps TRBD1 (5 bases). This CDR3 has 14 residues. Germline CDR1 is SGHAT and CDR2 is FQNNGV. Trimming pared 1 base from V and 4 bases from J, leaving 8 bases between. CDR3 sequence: CASSLGAGYNEQFF. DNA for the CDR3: TGTGCCAGCAGCTTAGGTGCAGGGTACAATGAGCAGTTCTTC. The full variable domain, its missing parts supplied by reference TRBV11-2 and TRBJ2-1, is EAGVAQSPRYKIIEKRQSVAFWCNPISGHATLYWYQQILGQGPKLLIQFQNNGVVDDSQLPKDRFSAERLKGVDSTLKIQPAKLEDSAVYLCASSLGAGYNEQFFGPGTRLTVL.

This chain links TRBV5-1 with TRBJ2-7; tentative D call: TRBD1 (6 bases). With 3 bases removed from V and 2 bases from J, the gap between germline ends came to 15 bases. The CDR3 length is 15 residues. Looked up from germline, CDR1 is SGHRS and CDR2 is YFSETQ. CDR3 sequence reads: CASSYQDRFTYEQYF. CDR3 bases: TGCGCCAGCAGCTACCAAGACAGGTTCACCTACGAGCAGTACTTC.

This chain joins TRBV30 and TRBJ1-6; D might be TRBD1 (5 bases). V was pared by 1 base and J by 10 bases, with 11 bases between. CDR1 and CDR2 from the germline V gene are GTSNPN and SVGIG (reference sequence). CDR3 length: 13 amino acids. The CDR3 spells CAWSAFKGSPLHF. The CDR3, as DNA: TGTGCCTGGAGTGCCTTCAAGGGGTCACCCCTCCACTTT.

The CDR3 sequence: CASSPGLALSTDTQYF. The CDR3 DNA reads TGTGCCAGCAGCCCAGGACTAGCGCTTAGCACAGATACGCAGTATTTT. The rearrangement uses TRBV7-2 and TRBJ2-3, with 9 bases lining up with TRBD2. CDR1 SGHTA and CDR2 FQGNSA come from the germline V gene. Trimming removed 5 bases from V and 0 bases from J; junction bases left unmatched: 6. This CDR3 has 16 residues.

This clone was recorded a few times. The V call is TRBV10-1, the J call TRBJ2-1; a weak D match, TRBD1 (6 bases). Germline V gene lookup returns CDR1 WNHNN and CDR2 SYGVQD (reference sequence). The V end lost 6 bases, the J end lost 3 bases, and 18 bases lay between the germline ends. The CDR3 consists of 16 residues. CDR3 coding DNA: TGCGCCAGCAGCGAAACGACAGGCACGATCTACAATGAGCAGTTCTTC. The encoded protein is CASSETTGTIYNEQFF.

CDR3 amino acids: CASSPGGFVGFSETQYF. Written as DNA, the CDR3 is TGCGCCAGCAGCCCTGGAGGGTTTGTGGGTTTTTCGGAGACCCAGTACTTC. The chain employs TRBV5-1 and TRBJ2-5; D is perhaps TRBD2 (6 bases). Per germline, CDR1 SGHRS and CDR2 YFSETQ. V was clipped by 4 bases and J by 5 bases, with 24 bases between them. The CDR3 sequence is 17 residues long.

The CDR3 reads CASSFPTSGPETQYF. CDR3 coding DNA: TGTGCCAGCAGCTTTCCGACTAGCGGTCCAGAGACCCAGTACTTC. This chain joins TRBV5-6 and TRBJ2-5, with 9 bases matching TRBD2. J gave up 4 bases and V 2 bases, and 6 bases lay outside the gene matches. CDR1 and CDR2 (germline): SGHDT, YYEEEE. There are 15 residues in the CDR3.